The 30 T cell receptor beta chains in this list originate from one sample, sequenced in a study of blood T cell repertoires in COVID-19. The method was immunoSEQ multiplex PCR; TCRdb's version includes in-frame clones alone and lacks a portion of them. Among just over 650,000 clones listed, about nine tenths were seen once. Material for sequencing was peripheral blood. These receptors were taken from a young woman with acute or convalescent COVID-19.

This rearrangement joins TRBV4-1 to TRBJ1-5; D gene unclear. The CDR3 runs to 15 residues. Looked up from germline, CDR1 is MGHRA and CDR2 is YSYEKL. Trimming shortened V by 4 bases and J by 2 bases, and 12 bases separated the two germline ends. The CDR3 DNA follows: TGCGCCAGCAGCCCCCGTGTAGAGGGCAATCAGCCCCAGCATTTT. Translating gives CASSPRVEGNQPQHF.

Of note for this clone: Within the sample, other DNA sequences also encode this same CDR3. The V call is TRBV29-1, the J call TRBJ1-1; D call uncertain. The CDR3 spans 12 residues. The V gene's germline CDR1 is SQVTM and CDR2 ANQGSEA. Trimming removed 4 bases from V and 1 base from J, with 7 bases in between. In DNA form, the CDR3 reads TGCAGCGTTGGTGGGCGGAACACTGAAGCTTTCTTT. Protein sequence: CSVGGRNTEAFF.

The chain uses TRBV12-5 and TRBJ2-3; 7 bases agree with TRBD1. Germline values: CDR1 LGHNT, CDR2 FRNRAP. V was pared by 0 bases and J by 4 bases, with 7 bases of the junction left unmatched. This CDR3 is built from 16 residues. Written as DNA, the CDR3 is TGTGCTAGTGGTTTGGTACTGACAGGGTCGCCAGATACGCAGTATTTT. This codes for CASGLVLTGSPDTQYF. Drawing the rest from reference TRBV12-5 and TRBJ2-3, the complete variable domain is DARVTQTPRHKVTEMGQEVTMRCQPILGHNTVFWYRQTMMQGLELLAYFRNRAPLDDSGMPKDRFSAEMPDATLATLKIQPSEPRDSAVYFCASGLVLTGSPDTQYFGPGTRLTVL.

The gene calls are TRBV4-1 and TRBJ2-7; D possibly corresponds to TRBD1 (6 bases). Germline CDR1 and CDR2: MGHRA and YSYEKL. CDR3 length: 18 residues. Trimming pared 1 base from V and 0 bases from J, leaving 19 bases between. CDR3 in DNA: TGCGCCAGCAGCCAAGGTTTGCCGGGACACCGATCCTCCTACGAGCAGTACTTC. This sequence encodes CASSQGLPGHRSSYEQYF.

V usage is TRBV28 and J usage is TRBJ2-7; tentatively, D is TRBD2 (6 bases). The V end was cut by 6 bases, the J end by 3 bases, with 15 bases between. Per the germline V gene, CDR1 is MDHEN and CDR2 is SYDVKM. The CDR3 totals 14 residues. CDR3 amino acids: CASRPAGLNYEQYF. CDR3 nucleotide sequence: TGTGCCAGCAGACCTGCGGGACTGAACTACGAGCAGTACTTC.

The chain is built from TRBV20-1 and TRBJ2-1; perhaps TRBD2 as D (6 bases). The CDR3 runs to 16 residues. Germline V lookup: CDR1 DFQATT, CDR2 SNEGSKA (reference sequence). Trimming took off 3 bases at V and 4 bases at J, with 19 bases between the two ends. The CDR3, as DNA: TGCAGTGCTAGTCGATTCGTGGCGGGGAAGTACAATGAGCAGTTCTTC. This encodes CSASRFVAGKYNEQFF.

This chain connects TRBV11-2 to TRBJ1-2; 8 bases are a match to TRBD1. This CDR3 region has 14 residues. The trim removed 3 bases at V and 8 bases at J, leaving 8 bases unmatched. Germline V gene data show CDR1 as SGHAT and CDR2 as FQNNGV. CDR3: CASSFIGQGQGYTF. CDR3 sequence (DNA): TGTGCCAGCAGCTTCATTGGACAGGGACAGGGCTACACCTTC.

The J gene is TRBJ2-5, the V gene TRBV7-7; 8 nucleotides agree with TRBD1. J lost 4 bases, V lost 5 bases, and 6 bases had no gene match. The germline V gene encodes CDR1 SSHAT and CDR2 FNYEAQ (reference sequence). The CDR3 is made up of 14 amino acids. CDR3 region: CASSPGGRGETQYF. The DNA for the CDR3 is TGTGCCAGCAGCCCAGGGGGCAGGGGAGAGACCCAGTACTTC.

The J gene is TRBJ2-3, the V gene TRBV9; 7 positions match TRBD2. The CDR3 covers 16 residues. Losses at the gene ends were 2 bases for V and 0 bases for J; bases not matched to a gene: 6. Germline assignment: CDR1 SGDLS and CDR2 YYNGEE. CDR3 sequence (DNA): TGTGCCAGCAGCGTCGGGGGGAGCGCTAGCACAGATACGCAGTATTTT. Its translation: CASSVGGSASTDTQYF. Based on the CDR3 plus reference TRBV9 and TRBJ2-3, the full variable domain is DSGVTQTPKHLITATGQRVTLRCSPRSGDLSVYWYQQSLDQGLQFLIQYYNGEERAKGNILERFSAQQFPDLHSELNLSSLELGDSALYFCASSVGGSASTDTQYFGPGTRLTVL.

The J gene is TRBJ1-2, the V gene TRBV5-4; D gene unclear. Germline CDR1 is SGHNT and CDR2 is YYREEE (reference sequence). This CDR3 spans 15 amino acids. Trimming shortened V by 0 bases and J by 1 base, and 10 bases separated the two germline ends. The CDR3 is CASSLGPDDNYGYTF. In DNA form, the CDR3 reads TGTGCCAGCAGCTTGGGGCCCGATGATAACTATGGCTACACCTTC.

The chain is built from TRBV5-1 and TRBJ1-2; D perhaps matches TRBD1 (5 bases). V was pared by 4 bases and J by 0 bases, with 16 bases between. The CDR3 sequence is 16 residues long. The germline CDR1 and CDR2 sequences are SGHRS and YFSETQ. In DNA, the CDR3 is TGCGCCAGCAGCGTGCTGCCGGGGGTCCCTAACTATGGCTACACCTTC. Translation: CASSVLPGVPNYGYTF.

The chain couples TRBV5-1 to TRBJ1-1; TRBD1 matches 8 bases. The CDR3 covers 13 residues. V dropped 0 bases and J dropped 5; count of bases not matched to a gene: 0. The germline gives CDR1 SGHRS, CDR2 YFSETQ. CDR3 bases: TGCGCCAGCAGCTTGGGGACAGGGACTGAAGCTTTCTTT. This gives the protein CASSLGTGTEAFF. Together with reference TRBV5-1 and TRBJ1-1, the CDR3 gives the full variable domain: KAGVTQTPRYLIKTRGQQVTLSCSPISGHRSVSWYQQTPGQGLQFLFEYFSETQRNKGNFPGRFSGRQFSNSRSEMNVSTLELGDSALYLCASSLGTGTEAFFGQGTRLTVV.

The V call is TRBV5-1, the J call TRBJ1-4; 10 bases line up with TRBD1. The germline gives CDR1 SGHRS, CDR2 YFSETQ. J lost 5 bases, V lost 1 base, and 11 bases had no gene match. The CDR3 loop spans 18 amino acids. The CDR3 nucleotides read TGCGCCAGCAGCTTGCCCGGGACAGGGGAGGGCCCAAATGAAAAACTGTTTTTT. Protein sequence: CASSLPGTGEGPNEKLFF.

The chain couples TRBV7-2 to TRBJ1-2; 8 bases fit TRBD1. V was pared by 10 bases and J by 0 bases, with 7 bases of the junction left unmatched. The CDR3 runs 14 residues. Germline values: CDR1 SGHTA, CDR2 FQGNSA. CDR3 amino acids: CATNRQGPNYGYTF. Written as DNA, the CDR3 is TGTGCCACCAACCGACAGGGGCCTAACTATGGCTACACCTTC.

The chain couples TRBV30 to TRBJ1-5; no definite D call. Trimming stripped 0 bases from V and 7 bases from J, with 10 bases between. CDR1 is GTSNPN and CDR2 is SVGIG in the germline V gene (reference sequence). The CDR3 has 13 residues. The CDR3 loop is CAWSVPDWQPQHF. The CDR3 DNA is TGTGCCTGGAGTGTACCAGATTGGCAGCCCCAGCATTTT.

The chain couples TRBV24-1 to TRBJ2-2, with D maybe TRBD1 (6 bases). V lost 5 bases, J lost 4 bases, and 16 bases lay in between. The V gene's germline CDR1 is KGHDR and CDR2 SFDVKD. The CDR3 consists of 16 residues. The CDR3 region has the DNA TGTGCCACCAGTGCAGTCAGGGGAAGATTCACCGGGGAGCTGTTTTTT. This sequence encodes CATSAVRGRFTGELFF.

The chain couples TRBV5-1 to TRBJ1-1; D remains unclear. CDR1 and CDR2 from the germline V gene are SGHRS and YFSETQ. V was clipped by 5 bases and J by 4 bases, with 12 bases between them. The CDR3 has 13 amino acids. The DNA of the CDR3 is TGCGCCAGCAGACCCCGTGGGAGCACTGAAGCTTTCTTT. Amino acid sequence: CASRPRGSTEAFF.

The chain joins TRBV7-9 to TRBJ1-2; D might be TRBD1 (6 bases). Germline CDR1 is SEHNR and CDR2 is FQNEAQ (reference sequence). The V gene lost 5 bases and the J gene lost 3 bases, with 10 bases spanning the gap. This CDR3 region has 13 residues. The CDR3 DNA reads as TGTGCCAGCAGCCTAAACAGGGACTATGGCTACACCTTC. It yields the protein CASSLNRDYGYTF.

Here the CDR3 reads CAWSVLTSGGAYNEQFF. The CDR3 bases are TGTGCCTGGAGTGTACTTACTAGCGGGGGGGCCTACAATGAGCAGTTCTTC. The chain is built from TRBV30 and TRBJ2-1; 13 bases are shared with TRBD2. This CDR3 has 17 amino acids. Trimming cost V 0 bases and J 2 bases; bases outside gene matches: 4. The germline V gene has CDR1 GTSNPN and CDR2 SVGIG (reference sequence).

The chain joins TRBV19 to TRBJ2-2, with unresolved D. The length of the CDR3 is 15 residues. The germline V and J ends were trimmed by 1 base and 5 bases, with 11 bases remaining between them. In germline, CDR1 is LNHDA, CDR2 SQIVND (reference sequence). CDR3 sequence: CASSIARHMTGELFF. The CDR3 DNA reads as TGTGCCAGTAGTATAGCCCGACATATGACCGGGGAGCTGTTTTTT. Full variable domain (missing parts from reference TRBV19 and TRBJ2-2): DGGITQSPKYLFRKEGQNVTLSCEQNLNHDAMYWYRQDPGQGLRLIYYSQIVNDFQKGDIAEGYSVSREKKESFPLTVTSAQKNPTAFYLCASSIARHMTGELFFGEGSRLTVL.

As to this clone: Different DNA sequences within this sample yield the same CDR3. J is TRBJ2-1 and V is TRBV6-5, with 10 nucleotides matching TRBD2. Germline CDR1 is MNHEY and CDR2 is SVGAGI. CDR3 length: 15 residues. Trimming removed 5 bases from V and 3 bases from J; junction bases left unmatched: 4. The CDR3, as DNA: TGTGCCAGCAGTCGAACTAGCGGGGACTACAATGAGCAGTTCTTC. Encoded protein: CASSRTSGDYNEQFF.

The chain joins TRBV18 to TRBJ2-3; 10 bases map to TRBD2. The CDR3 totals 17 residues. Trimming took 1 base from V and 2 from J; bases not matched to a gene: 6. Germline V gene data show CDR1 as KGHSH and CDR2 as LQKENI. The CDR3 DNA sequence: TGTGCCAGCTCACCACTTCCCCTAGCGGGGGACACAGATACGCAGTATTTT. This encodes CASSPLPLAGDTDTQYF.

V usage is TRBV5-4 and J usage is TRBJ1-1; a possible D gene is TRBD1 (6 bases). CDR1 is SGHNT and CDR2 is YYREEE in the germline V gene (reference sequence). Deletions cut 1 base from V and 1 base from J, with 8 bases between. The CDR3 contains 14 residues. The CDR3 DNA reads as TGTGCCAGCAGCTTGACAGGGACGAACACTGAAGCTTTCTTT. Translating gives CASSLTGTNTEAFF.

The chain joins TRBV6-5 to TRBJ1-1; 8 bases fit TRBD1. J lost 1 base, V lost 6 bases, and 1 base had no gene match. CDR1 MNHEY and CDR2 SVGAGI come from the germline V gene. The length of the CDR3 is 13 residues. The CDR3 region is CASSTGGNTEAFF. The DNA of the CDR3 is TGTGCCAGCAGCACAGGGGGGAACACTGAAGCTTTCTTT.

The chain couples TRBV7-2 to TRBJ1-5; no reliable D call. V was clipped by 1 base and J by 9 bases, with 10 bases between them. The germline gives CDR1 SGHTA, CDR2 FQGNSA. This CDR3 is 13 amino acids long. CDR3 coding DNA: TGTGCCAGCAGCTTAGGAGGGTCTGTGCCCCAGCATTTT. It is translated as CASSLGGSVPQHF.

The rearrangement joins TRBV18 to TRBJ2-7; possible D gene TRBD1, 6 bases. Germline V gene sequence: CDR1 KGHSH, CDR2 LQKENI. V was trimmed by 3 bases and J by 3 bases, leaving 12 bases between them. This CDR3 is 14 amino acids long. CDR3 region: CASSPKTGHYEQYF. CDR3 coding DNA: TGTGCCAGCTCACCGAAGACGGGACACTACGAGCAGTACTTC.

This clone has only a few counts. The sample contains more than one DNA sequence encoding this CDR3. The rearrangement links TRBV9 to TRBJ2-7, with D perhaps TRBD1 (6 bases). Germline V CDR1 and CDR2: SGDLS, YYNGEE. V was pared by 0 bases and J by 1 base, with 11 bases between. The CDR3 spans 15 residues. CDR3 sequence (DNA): TGTGCCAGCAGCGTAGCCGGAGACAGGTCCTACGAGCAGTACTTC. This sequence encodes CASSVAGDRSYEQYF.

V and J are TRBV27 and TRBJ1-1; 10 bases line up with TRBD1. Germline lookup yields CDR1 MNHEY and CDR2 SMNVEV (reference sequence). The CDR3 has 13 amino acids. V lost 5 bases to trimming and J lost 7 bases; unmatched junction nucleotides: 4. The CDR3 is CASSIGQGDEAFF. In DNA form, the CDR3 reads TGTGCCAGCAGTATCGGACAGGGGGATGAAGCTTTCTTT.

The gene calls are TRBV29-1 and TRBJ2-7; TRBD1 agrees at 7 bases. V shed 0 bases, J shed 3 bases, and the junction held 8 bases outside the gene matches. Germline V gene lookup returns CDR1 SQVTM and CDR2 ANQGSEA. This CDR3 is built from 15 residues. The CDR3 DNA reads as TGCAGCGTTGAAGATGAGGGCAGGGGGAACTACGAGCAGTACTTC. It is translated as CSVEDEGRGNYEQYF.

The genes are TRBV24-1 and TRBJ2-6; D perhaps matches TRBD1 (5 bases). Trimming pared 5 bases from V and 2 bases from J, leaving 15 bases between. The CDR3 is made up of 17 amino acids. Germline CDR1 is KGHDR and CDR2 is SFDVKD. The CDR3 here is CATSVRQGITGANVLTF. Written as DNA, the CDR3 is TGTGCCACCAGTGTACGGCAGGGAATCACTGGGGCCAACGTCCTGACTTTC.